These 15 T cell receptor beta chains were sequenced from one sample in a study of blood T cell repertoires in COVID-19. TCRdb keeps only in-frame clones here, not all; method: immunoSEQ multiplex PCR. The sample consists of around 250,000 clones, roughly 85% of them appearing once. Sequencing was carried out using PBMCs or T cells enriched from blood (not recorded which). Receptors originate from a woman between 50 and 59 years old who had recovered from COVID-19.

The DNA for the CDR3 is TGTGCCAGCAGTTTTTCCCCGGGACAGGGTGACTATGGCTACACCTTC. As protein: CASSFSPGQGDYGYTF. This chain connects TRBV27 to TRBJ1-2, with 9 bases identical to TRBD1. Germline CDR1 and CDR2: MNHEY and SMNVEV (reference sequence). CDR3 length: 16 residues. The trim removed 3 bases at V and 3 bases at J, leaving 8 bases unmatched.

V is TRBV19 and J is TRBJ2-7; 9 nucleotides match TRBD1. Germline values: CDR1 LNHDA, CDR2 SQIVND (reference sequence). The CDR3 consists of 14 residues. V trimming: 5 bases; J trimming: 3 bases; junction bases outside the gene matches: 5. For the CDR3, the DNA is TGTGCCAGTAGTGTACAGGGGGCGGGCTACGAGCAGTACTTC. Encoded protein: CASSVQGAGYEQYF.

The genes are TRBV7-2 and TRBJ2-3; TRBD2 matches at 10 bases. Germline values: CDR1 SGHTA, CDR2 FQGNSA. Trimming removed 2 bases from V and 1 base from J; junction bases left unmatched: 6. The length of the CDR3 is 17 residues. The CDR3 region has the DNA TGTGCCAGCAGCTTATTAGCGGGGGGCAGGGGCACAGATACGCAGTATTTT. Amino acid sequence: CASSLLAGGRGTDTQYF.

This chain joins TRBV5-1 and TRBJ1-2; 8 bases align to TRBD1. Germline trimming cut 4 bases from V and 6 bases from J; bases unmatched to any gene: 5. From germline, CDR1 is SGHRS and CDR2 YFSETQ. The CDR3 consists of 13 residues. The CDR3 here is CASSGQGFDGYTF. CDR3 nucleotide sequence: TGCGCCAGCAGCGGACAGGGCTTTGATGGCTACACCTTC. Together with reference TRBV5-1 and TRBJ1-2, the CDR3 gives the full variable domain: KAGVTQTPRYLIKTRGQQVTLSCSPISGHRSVSWYQQTPGQGLQFLFEYFSETQRNKGNFPGRFSGRQFSNSRSEMNVSTLELGDSALYLCASSGQGFDGYTFGSGTRLTVV.

This CDR3 reads CASKIGTSTGELFF. As DNA, the CDR3 is TGTGCCAGCAAGATCGGGACTAGTACCGGGGAGCTGTTTTTT. This chain connects TRBV2 to TRBJ2-2; 8 nucleotides align to TRBD2. With 7 bases clipped from V and 5 bases from J, the junction kept 6 bases outside the gene matches. Germline CDR1 SNHLY, CDR2 FYNNEI. The CDR3 totals 14 residues.

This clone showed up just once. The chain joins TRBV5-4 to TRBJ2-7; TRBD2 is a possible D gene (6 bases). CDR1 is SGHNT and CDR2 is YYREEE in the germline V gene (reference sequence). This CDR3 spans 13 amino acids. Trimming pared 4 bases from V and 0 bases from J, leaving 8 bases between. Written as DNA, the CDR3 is TGTGCCAGCAGCCCGGAGGGCTCCTACGAGCAGTACTTC. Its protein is CASSPEGSYEQYF.

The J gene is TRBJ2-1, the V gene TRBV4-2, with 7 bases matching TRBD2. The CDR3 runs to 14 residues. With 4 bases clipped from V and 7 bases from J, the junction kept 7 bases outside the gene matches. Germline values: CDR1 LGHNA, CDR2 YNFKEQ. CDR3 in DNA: TGTGCCAGCAGCCCCGGACTAGTCGGAAATGAGCAGTTCTTC. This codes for CASSPGLVGNEQFF.

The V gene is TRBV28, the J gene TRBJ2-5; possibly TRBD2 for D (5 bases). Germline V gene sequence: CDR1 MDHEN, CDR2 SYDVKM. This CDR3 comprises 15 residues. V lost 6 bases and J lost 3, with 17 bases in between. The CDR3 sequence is CASRPGSLGEETQYF. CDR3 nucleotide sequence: TGTGCCAGCAGGCCCGGGTCCTTGGGAGAAGAGACCCAGTACTTC.

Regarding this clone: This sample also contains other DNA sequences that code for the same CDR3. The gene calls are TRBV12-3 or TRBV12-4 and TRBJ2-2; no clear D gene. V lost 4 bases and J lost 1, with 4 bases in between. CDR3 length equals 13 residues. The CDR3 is CASSSQNTGELFF. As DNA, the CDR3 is TGTGCCAGCAGTTCACAGAACACCGGGGAGCTGTTTTTT.

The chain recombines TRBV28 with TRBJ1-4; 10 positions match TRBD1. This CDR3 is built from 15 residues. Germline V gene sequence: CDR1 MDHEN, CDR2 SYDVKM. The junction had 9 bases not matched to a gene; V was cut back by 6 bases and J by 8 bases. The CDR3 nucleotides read TGTGCCAGCAGGAGACCGGGACAGGGGAACGAAAAACTGTTTTTT. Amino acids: CASRRPGQGNEKLFF. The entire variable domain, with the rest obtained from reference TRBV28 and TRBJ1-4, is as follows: DVKVTQSSRYLVKRTGEKVFLECVQDMDHENMFWYRQDPGLGLRLIYFSYDVKMKEKGDIPEGYSVSREKKERFSLILESASTNQTSMYLCASRRPGQGNEKLFFGSGTQLSVL.

The CDR3, as DNA: TGTGCCAGCGCAGGGGTCTCCCGGAACACTGAAGCTTTCTTT. This sequence encodes CASAGVSRNTEAFF. V is TRBV19 and J is TRBJ1-1; tentatively, D is TRBD1 (6 bases). V lost 9 bases and J 1 base, leaving 15 bases between the germline ends. The germline CDR1 and CDR2 sequences are LNHDA and SQIVND (reference sequence). This CDR3 is built from 14 residues.

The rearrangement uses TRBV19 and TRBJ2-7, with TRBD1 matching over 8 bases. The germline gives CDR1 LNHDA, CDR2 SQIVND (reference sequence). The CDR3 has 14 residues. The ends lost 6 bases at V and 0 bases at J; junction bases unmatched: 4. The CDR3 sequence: CASRYRGSSYEQYF. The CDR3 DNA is TGTGCCAGTAGGTACAGGGGGAGCTCCTACGAGCAGTACTTC. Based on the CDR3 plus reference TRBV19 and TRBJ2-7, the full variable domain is DGGITQSPKYLFRKEGQNVTLSCEQNLNHDAMYWYRQDPGQGLRLIYYSQIVNDFQKGDIAEGYSVSREKKESFPLTVTSAQKNPTAFYLCASRYRGSSYEQYFGPGTRLTVT.

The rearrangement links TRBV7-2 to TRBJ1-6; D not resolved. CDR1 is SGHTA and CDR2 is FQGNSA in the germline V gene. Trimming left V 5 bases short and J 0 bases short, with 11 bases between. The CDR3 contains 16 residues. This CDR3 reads CASSPSAGSYNSPLHF. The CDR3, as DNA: TGTGCCAGCAGCCCATCGGCAGGCTCCTATAATTCACCCCTCCACTTT.

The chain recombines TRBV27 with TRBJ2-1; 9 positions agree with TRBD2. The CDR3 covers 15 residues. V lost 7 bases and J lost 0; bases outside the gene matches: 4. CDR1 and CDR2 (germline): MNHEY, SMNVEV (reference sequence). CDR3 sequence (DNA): TGTGCCAGCACCAGCGGGGGGAGCTCCTACAATGAGCAGTTCTTC. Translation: CASTSGGSSYNEQFF.

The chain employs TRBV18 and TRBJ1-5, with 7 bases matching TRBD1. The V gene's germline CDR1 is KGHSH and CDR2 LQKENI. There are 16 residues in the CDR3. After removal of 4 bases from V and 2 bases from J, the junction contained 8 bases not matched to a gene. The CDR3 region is CASSHGTVRGNQPQHF. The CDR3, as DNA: TGTGCCAGCTCACACGGGACAGTGAGGGGCAATCAGCCCCAGCATTTT.